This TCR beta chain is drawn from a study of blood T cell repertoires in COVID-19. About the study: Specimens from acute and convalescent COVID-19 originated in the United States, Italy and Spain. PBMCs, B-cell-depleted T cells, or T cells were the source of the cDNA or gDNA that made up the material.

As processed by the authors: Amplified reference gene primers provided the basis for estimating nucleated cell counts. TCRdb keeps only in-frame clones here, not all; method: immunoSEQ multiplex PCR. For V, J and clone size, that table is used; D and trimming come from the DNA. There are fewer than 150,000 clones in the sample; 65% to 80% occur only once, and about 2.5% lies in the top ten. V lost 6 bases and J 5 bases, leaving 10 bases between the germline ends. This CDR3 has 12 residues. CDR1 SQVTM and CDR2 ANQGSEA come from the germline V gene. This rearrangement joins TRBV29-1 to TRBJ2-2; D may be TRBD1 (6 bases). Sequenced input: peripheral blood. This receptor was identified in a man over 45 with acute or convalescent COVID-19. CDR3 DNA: TGCAGCGTGACAGGCGGGACCGGGGAGCTGTTTTTT. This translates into CSVTGGTGELFF.